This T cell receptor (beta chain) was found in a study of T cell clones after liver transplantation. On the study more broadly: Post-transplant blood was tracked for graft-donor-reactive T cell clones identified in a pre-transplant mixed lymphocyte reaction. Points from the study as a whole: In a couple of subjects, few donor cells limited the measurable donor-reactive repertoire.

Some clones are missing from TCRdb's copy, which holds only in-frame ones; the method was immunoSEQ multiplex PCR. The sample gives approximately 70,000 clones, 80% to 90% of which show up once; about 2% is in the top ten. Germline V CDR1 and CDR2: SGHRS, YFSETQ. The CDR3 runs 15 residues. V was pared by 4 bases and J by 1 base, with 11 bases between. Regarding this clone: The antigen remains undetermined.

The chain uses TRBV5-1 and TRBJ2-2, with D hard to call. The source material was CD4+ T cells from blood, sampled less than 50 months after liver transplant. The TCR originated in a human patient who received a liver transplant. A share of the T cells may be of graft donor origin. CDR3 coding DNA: TGCGCCAGCAGCCCCCCGGTAGGGAACACCGGGGAGCTGTTTTTT. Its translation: CASSPPVGNTGELFF.